These 10 T cell receptor beta chains originate from one sample sequenced in a study of cytomegalovirus exposure and HLA in healthy donors. The PCR had 60 Vbeta and 13 Jbeta primers. Sequencing used immunoSEQ multiplex PCR; TCRdb keeps in-frame clones, though not all of them. The repertoire holds over 85,000 clones, more than 65% seen once, with roughly an eighth in the top ten. Sequenced material: PBMCs. The receptor source for this set is a man aged 30 to 45 in good health and CMV-seropositive.

The CDR3 region has the DNA TGTGCCAGTAGTATAGTCGAGGCCACGAACACCGGGGAGCTGTTTTTT. Encoded protein: CASSIVEATNTGELFF. The chain employs TRBV19 and TRBJ2-2; D gene unclear. CDR3 size: 16 residues. V gave up 1 base and J gave up 0 bases, with 9 bases separating them. Per the germline V gene, CDR1 is LNHDA and CDR2 is SQIVND (reference sequence).

V is TRBV5-1 and J is TRBJ1-1; unclear D gene. Germline V gives CDR1 SGHRS, CDR2 YFSETQ. V was pared by 0 bases and J by 0 bases, with 6 bases between. The CDR3 spans 14 residues. CDR3 in DNA: TGCGCCAGCAGCTTGGAAGCGATGAACACTGAAGCTTTCTTT. Translated, it gives CASSLEAMNTEAFF.

The V gene is TRBV10-3, the J gene TRBJ2-3, with TRBD2 matching over 7 bases. The ends lost 3 bases at V and 2 bases at J; junction bases unmatched: 5. The germline V gene has CDR1 ENHRY and CDR2 SYGVKD. CDR3 length: 15 amino acids. CDR3 DNA sequence: TGTGCCATCAGTGATGGGGGGGAAAACACAGATACGCAGTATTTT. Translation gives CAISDGGENTDTQYF.

This rearrangement joins TRBV4-1 to TRBJ2-1; D is perhaps TRBD2 (7 bases). The CDR3 is 12 amino acids. V lost 4 bases to trimming and J lost 8 bases, with 9 bases between them. Germline loops: CDR1 MGHRA, CDR2 YSYEKL. The CDR3 DNA reads TGCGCCAGCAGCCGAGGGGGGGATGAGCAGTTCTTC. The encoded protein is CASSRGGDEQFF.

The chain employs TRBV4-1 and TRBJ1-6; D ambiguous. The V gene's germline CDR1 is MGHRA and CDR2 YSYEKL. Trimming took 4 bases from V and 7 from J, leaving 20 bases between them. The CDR3 runs 17 residues. CDR3 protein: CASSPGAREGRNSPLHF. CDR3 sequence (DNA): TGCGCCAGCAGCCCAGGCGCCCGGGAAGGCCGGAATTCACCCCTCCACTTT.

The V gene is TRBV6-6, the J gene TRBJ2-2; D perhaps matches TRBD1 (6 bases). Trimming took 8 bases from V and 6 from J, leaving 22 bases between them. The CDR3 totals 16 residues. Germline V lookup: CDR1 MNHNY, CDR2 SVGAGI (reference sequence). The CDR3 DNA reads as TGTGCCAGCTGCCGGAGAACAGGGATTAACGCCGGGGAGCTGTTTTTT. Encoded protein: CASCRRTGINAGELFF.

The rearrangement uses TRBV30 and TRBJ2-1; D might be TRBD1 (6 bases). CDR3 length: 13 amino acids. V lost 7 bases, J lost 7 bases, and 17 bases lay in between. Germline values: CDR1 GTSNPN, CDR2 SVGIG (reference sequence). CDR3 sequence (DNA): TGTGCCTCCACAACAGGGACAAGGAATGAGCAGTTCTTC. Residues: CASTTGTRNEQFF.

This clone occurred once. CDR3 DNA sequence: TGTGCCAGCAAAACACAGGGCAGCTCCTATAATTCACCCCTCCACTTT. As protein: CASKTQGSSYNSPLHF. The chain joins TRBV27 to TRBJ1-6, with D possibly matching TRBD1 (6 bases). V lost 7 bases, J lost 0 bases, and 13 bases lay in between. CDR1 and CDR2 (germline): MNHEY, SMNVEV (reference sequence). CDR3 length: 16 residues.

The chain is built from TRBV11-3 and TRBJ1-1; 8 bases agree with TRBD1. V gave up 5 bases and J gave up 1 base; unmatched junction bases: 6. From germline, CDR1 is SGHNT and CDR2 YENEEA. The CDR3 is 15 residues long. This CDR3 is CASSQRTGKNTEAFF. In DNA form, the CDR3 reads TGTGCCAGCAGCCAGAGGACAGGGAAGAACACTGAAGCTTTCTTT.

This clone showed up just a few times. The rearrangement joins TRBV19 to TRBJ2-6, with a possible D match to TRBD1 (6 bases). The ends were cut back, 8 bases at V and 2 bases at J, with 10 bases in the middle. CDR1 is LNHDA and CDR2 is SQIVND in the germline V gene (reference sequence). The CDR3 extends over 14 amino acids. CDR3 protein: CASGNRAGANVLTF. Written as DNA, the CDR3 is TGTGCCAGTGGCAACAGGGCTGGGGCCAACGTCCTGACTTTC.